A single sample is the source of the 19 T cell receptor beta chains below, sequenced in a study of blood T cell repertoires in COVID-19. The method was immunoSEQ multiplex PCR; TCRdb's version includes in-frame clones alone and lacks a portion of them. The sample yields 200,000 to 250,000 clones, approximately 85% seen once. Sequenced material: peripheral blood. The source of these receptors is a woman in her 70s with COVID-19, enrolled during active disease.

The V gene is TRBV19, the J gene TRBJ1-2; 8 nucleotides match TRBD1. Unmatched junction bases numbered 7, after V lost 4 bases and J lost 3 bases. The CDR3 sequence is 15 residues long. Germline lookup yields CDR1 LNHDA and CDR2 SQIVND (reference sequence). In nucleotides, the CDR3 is TGTGCCAGTAGTAACCGACAGGGGATTGACTATGGCTACACCTTC. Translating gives CASSNRQGIDYGYTF.

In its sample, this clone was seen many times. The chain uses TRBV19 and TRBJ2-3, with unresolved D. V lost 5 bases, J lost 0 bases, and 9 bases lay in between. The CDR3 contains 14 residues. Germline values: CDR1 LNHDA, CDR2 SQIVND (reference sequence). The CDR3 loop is CASSFSTSTDTQYF. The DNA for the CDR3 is TGTGCCAGTAGTTTCTCCACTAGCACAGATACGCAGTATTTT.

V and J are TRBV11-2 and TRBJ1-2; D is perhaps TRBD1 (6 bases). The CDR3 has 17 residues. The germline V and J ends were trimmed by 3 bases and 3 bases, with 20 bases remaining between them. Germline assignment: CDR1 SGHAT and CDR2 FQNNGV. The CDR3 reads CASSLRLGRDTDYGYTF. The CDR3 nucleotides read TGTGCCAGCAGCTTGAGGTTAGGCCGGGACACGGACTATGGCTACACCTTC.

The CDR3 DNA follows: TGTGCCAGCAGCTTATTCGGACAGGGGTCGTTTCAAGAGACCCAGTACTTC. Translation: CASSLFGQGSFQETQYF. This chain links TRBV7-2 with TRBJ2-5, with 9 nucleotides matching TRBD1. Trimming at V came to 2 bases and at J to 2 bases, leaving 9 bases not matched to a gene. The germline V gene has CDR1 SGHTA and CDR2 FQGNSA. CDR3 length equals 17 residues.

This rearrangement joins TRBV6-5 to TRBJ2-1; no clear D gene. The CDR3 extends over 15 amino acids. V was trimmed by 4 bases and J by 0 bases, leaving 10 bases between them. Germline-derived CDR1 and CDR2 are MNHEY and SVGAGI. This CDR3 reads CASSSGFSSYNEQFF. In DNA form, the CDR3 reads TGTGCCAGCAGTTCAGGTTTTAGCTCCTACAATGAGCAGTTCTTC.

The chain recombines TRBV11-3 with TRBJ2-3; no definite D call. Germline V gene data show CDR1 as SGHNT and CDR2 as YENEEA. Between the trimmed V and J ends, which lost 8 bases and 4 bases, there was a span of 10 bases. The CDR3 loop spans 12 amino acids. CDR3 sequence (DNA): TGTGCCAGCTCCCGGGTTGCAGATACGCAGTATTTT. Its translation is CASSRVADTQYF.

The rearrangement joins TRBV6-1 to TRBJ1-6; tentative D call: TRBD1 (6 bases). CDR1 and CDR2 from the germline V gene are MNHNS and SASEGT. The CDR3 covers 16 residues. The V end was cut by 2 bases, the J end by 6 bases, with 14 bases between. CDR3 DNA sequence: TGTGCCAGCAGTGAATCTGTGGGACAACCTAATTCACCCCTCCACTTT. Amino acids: CASSESVGQPNSPLHF.

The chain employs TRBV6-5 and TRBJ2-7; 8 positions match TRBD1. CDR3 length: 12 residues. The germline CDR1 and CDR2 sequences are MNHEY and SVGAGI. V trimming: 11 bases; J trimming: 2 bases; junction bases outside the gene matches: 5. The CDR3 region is CAGGQEAYEQYF. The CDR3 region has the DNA TGTGCCGGGGGACAGGAAGCCTACGAGCAGTACTTC.

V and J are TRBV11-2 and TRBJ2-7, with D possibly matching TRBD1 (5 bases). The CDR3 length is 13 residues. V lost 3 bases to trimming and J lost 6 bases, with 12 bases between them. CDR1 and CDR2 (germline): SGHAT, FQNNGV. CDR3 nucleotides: TGTGCCAGCAGCTTGACAGCAGGATCCGAGCAGTACTTC. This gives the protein CASSLTAGSEQYF.

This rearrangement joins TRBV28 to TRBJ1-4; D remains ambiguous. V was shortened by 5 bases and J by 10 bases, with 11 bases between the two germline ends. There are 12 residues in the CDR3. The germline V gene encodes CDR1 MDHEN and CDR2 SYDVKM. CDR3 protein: CASSQTGAKLFF. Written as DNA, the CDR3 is TGTGCCAGCAGTCAGACGGGTGCAAAACTGTTTTTT. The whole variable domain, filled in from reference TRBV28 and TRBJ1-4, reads DVKVTQSSRYLVKRTGEKVFLECVQDMDHENMFWYRQDPGLGLRLIYFSYDVKMKEKGDIPEGYSVSREKKERFSLILESASTNQTSMYLCASSQTGAKLFFGSGTQLSVL.

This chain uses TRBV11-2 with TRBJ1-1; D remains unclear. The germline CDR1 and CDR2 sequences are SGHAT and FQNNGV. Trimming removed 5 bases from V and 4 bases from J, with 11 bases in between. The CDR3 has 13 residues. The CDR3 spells CASSRSRATEAFF. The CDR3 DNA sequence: TGTGCCAGCAGCAGAAGTAGAGCCACTGAAGCTTTCTTT.

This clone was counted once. The CDR3 DNA reads as TGTGCCAGCAGTTTGACAGGGGATTCATACACCTTC. This encodes CASSLTGDSYTF. The gene calls are TRBV12-3 or TRBV12-4 and TRBJ1-2; 8 bases fit TRBD1. J was trimmed by 11 bases and V by 3 bases; bases with no gene match: 5. This CDR3 spans 12 amino acids.

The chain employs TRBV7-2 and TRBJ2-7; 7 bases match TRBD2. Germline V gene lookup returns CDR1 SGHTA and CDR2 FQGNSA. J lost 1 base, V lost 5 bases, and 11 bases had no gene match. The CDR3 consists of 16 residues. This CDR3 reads CASSDRTSRTSYEQYF. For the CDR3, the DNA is TGTGCCAGCAGCGACCGGACTAGTCGTACATCCTACGAGCAGTACTTC. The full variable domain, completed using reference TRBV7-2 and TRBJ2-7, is GAGVSQSPSNKVTEKGKDVELRCDPISGHTALYWYRQSLGQGLEFLIYFQGNSAPDKSGLPSDRFSAERTGGSVSTLTIQRTQQEDSAVYLCASSDRTSRTSYEQYFGPGTRLTVT.

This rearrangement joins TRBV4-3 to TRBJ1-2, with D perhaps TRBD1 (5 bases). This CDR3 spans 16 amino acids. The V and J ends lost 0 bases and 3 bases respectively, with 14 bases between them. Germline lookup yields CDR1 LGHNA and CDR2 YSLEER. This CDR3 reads CASSQEWSREDYGYTF. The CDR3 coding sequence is TGCGCCAGCAGCCAAGAATGGTCCAGGGAGGACTATGGCTACACCTTC.

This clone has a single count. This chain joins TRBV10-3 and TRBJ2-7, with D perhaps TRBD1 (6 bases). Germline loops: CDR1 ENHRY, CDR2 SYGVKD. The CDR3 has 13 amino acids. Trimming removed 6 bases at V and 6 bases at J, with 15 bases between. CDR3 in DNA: TGTGCCATCAGACAATTGCAGGGGCGCGAGCAGTACTTC. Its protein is CAIRQLQGREQYF.

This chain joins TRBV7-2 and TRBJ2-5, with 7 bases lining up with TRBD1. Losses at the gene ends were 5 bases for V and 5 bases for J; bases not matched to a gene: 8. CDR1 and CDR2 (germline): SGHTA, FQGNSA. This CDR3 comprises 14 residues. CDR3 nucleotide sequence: TGTGCCAGCAGCGCCGGACAGGAGGAGGAGACCCAGTACTTC. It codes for CASSAGQEEETQYF.

The CDR3 nucleotides read TGTGCCAGCAGCCAAATCGGACAGGGGTTCCCTGGGGCCAACGTCCTGACTTTC. Residues: CASSQIGQGFPGANVLTF. The gene calls are TRBV3-1 (or the pseudogene TRBV3-2) and TRBJ2-6, with TRBD1 matching over 9 bases. CDR3 length: 18 residues. J gave up 2 bases and V 2 bases, and 7 bases lay outside the gene matches. CDR1 and CDR2 (germline): LGHDT, YNNKEL (reference sequence).

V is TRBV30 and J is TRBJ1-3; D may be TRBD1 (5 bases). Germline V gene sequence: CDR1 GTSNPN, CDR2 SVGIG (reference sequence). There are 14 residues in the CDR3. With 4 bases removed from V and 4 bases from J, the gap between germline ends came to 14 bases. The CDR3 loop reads CAWTQGSYGNTIYF. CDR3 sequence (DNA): TGTGCCTGGACTCAGGGTAGTTACGGAAACACCATATATTTT.

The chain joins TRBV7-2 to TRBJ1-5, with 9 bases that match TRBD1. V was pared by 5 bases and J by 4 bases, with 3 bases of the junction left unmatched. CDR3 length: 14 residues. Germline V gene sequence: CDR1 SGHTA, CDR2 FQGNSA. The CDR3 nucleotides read TGTGCCAGCAGCCGGACAGGGGTAAATCAGCCCCAGCATTTT. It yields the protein CASSRTGVNQPQHF. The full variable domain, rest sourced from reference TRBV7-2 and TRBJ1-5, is GAGVSQSPSNKVTEKGKDVELRCDPISGHTALYWYRQSLGQGLEFLIYFQGNSAPDKSGLPSDRFSAERTGGSVSTLTIQRTQQEDSAVYLCASSRTGVNQPQHFGDGTRLSIL.